This TCR beta chain emerged from a study of blood T cell repertoires in COVID-19. Across the whole study: From T cells, B-cell-depleted T cells, or PBMCs came the material, which was cDNA or gDNA.

In the original workflow: Estimates of nucleated cell counts were drawn from the amplification of reference gene primers. Only in-frame clones appear in the TCRdb table, and some are missing; sequencing was by immunoSEQ multiplex PCR. V, J and clone size are taken as reported in that table, and D and trimming were inferred from the DNA itself. This sample has tens of thousands of clones, with 78% found just once. V lost 4 bases, J lost 2 bases, and 6 bases stayed unmatched. Germline CDR1 and CDR2: MDHEN and SYDVKM. The CDR3 has 15 residues. The clonotype was recovered from a man in his 70s with COVID-19, enrolled during active disease. Sample: peripheral blood. The V gene is TRBV28, the J gene TRBJ1-2, with 8 bases fitting TRBD1. The DNA for the CDR3 is TGTGCCAGCAGTTCGACAGGGGCCGTAAACTATGGCTACACCTTC. Translating gives CASSSTGAVNYGYTF.